Sequencing of this TCR beta chain was carried out in a study of blood T cell repertoires in COVID-19. The overall study: Sources were T cells, B-cell-depleted T cells, or PBMCs; the material itself was cDNA or gDNA.

In the original analysis: Reference gene primer amplification in the assay estimated nucleated cell counts. Measured with immunoSEQ multiplex PCR; TCRdb has only the in-frame clones, and not every one. V, J and clone size derive from that table, while D and trimming were established from the DNA sequence. The data show 170,000 or so clones, around four fifths seen once. The CDR3 length is 14 residues. The junction had 5 bases not matched to a gene; V was cut back by 7 bases and J by 5 bases. Germline assignment: CDR1 MNHNY and CDR2 SVGAGI (reference sequence). Seattle patient enrollment occurred during active infection, with longitudinal follow-up thereafter. This clone was found a few times.

The specimen sequenced was peripheral blood. The V gene is TRBV6-6, the J gene TRBJ1-5; 10 bases are a match to TRBD1. This clonotype was obtained from a woman in her sixties or seventies with COVID-19, enrolled during active disease. CDR3 loop: CASKLGTGDQPQHF. CDR3 coding DNA: TGTGCCAGCAAGCTAGGGACAGGGGATCAGCCCCAGCATTTT.